This T cell receptor (beta chain) comes out of a study of cytotoxic CD8 clonotypes in ibrutinib-treated CLL. The V gene's germline CDR1 is SGHAT and CDR2 FQNNGV. The CDR3 spans 15 residues. Unmatched junction bases numbered 12, after V lost 5 bases and J lost 9 bases. Measured with immunoSEQ multiplex PCR; TCRdb has only the in-frame clones, and not every one. This sample has 140,000 to 150,000 clones, with about 75% found just once. The starting material was PBMCs, obtained after 24 months of ibrutinib treatment. This TCR derives from a human donor with chronic lymphocytic leukemia. The rearrangement joins TRBV11-2 to TRBJ2-7; TRBD1 matches at 11 bases. The CDR3, as DNA: TGTGCCAGCAGCCCCCCCGGGACAGGGGGTCTTCGGCAGTACTTC. Its protein product is CASSPPGTGGLRQYF.